What follows are 29 T cell receptor beta chains derived from one specimen sequenced in a study of blood T cell repertoires in COVID-19. Libraries were prepared by immunoSEQ multiplex PCR; TCRdb keeps only in-frame clonotypes and omits some of them. Here the sample spans a few hundred thousand clones, roughly 83% being singletons. The sequencing input was peripheral blood. Receptor source: a man aged 55 to 70 who had recovered from COVID-19.

V is TRBV25-1 and J is TRBJ2-7; D perhaps matches TRBD1 (5 bases). The CDR3 is 13 residues long. The V gene's germline CDR1 is MGHDK and CDR2 SYGVNS. V was trimmed by 7 bases and J by 2 bases, leaving 12 bases between them. The CDR3 DNA sequence: TGTGCCAGCACTGGACACGTCACCTACGAGCAGTACTTC. Its protein product is CASTGHVTYEQYF.

The chain carries TRBV7-9 and TRBJ2-6; D perhaps matches TRBD2 (5 bases). The germline CDR1 and CDR2 sequences are SEHNR and FQNEAQ (reference sequence). Trimming removed 6 bases at V and 0 bases at J, with 15 bases between. The CDR3 consists of 17 residues. CDR3 sequence: CASSTLTGNSGANVLTF. CDR3 coding DNA: TGTGCCAGCAGTACATTGACCGGGAACTCTGGGGCCAACGTCCTGACTTTC.

The chain carries TRBV6-5 and TRBJ1-1; TRBD1 matches at 7 bases. Germline assignment: CDR1 MNHEY and CDR2 SVGAGI. CDR3 length: 13 residues. The trim removed 8 bases at V and 5 bases at J, leaving 8 bases unmatched. This chain's CDR3 is CASRRQGGTEAFF. CDR3 bases: TGTGCCAGCCGCCGACAGGGAGGAACTGAAGCTTTCTTT.

This clone was detected once. This chain uses TRBV19 with TRBJ2-2, with 10 positions matching TRBD2. Germline CDR1 LNHDA, CDR2 SQIVND (reference sequence). The CDR3 is made up of 17 amino acids. V dropped 0 bases and J dropped 1; count of bases not matched to a gene: 2. The CDR3 DNA sequence: TGTGCCAGTAGTATAGACAGGACTAGCGGGAACACCGGGGAGCTGTTTTTT. Amino acids: CASSIDRTSGNTGELFF.

V and J are TRBV6-5 and TRBJ2-2, with 12 bases identical to TRBD2. This CDR3 spans 15 amino acids. From germline, CDR1 is MNHEY and CDR2 SVGAGI. V trimming: 7 bases; J trimming: 6 bases; junction bases outside the gene matches: 6. The CDR3 sequence: CASTKTSGSAGELFF. CDR3 DNA: TGTGCCAGCACCAAGACTAGCGGGAGTGCCGGGGAGCTGTTTTTT.

With respect to this clone: The same CDR3 arises from other DNA sequences in this sample as well. The rearrangement joins TRBV5-1 to TRBJ2-1; 9 bases map to TRBD1. V shed 2 bases, J shed 3 bases, and the junction held 3 bases outside the gene matches. This CDR3 is built from 15 residues. CDR1 and CDR2 (germline): SGHRS, YFSETQ. DNA of the CDR3: TGCGCCAGCAGCTTCGGGACAGGGATCTACAATGAGCAGTTCTTC. Translating it yields CASSFGTGIYNEQFF.

This chain links TRBV14 with TRBJ2-5; 10 nucleotides align to TRBD1. V shed 4 bases, J shed 5 bases, and the junction held 7 bases outside the gene matches. The CDR3 loop spans 15 amino acids. Germline values: CDR1 SGHDN, CDR2 FVKESK. The CDR3 loop reads CASSPDRGLRETQYF. CDR3 sequence (DNA): TGTGCCAGCAGCCCCGACAGGGGGCTAAGGGAGACCCAGTACTTC. The complete variable domain, with remaining parts taken from reference TRBV14 and TRBJ2-5, reads EAGVTQFPSHSVIEKGQTVTLRCDPISGHDNLYWYRRVMGKEIKFLLHFVKESKQDESGMPNNRFLAERTGGTYSTLKVQPAELEDSGVYFCASSPDRGLRETQYFGPGTRLLVL.

CDR3 amino acids: CASSQEGQGYNSPLHF. The DNA of the CDR3 is TGTGCCAGCAGCCAAGAAGGTCAGGGGTATAATTCACCCCTCCACTTT. The chain links TRBV3-1 (or the pseudogene TRBV3-2) to TRBJ1-6, with D maybe TRBD1 (6 bases). CDR3 length equals 16 residues. Trimming cost V 0 bases and J 4 bases, with 10 bases left between them. Per germline, CDR1 LGHDT and CDR2 YNNKEL (reference sequence).

The chain is built from TRBV28 and TRBJ1-6, with a tentative D call TRBD1 (6 bases). V was clipped by 5 bases and J by 9 bases, with 11 bases between them. The CDR3 loop spans 13 amino acids. CDR1 is MDHEN, CDR2 SYDVKM, per germline. CDR3 nucleotide sequence: TGTGCCAGCAGTCGGACAGCTCGTTCACCCCTCCACTTT. Protein product: CASSRTARSPLHF.

The chain combines TRBV19 with TRBJ1-5; D is unresolved. V was pared by 7 bases and J by 0 bases, with 10 bases between. This CDR3 has 14 residues. The germline V gene has CDR1 LNHDA and CDR2 SQIVND (reference sequence). Here the CDR3 DNA reads TGTGCCAGTACCTTTTCAGGTAGCAATCAGCCCCAGCATTTT. It yields the protein CASTFSGSNQPQHF.

The V and J genes are TRBV10-3 and TRBJ2-2, with D tentatively TRBD1 (5 bases). There are 17 residues in the CDR3. Germline loops: CDR1 ENHRY, CDR2 SYGVKD. V lost 0 bases to trimming and J lost 4 bases, with 15 bases between them. The CDR3 DNA follows: TGTGCCATCAGTGAGTCAGGGGCTAGTTCGGGCACCGGGGAGCTGTTTTTT. It yields the protein CAISESGASSGTGELFF.

The gene calls are TRBV5-6 and TRBJ1-1; no firm D call. Germline V gene lookup returns CDR1 SGHDT and CDR2 YYEEEE. This CDR3 has 15 amino acids. V lost 1 base, J lost 1 base, and 11 bases lay in between. Here the CDR3 DNA reads TGTGCCAGCAGCTTGCGGGGTTATTCGAACACTGAAGCTTTCTTT. As protein: CASSLRGYSNTEAFF.

The J gene is TRBJ2-7, the V gene TRBV11-3; 7 bases align to TRBD2. Germline V gives CDR1 SGHNT, CDR2 YENEEA. Trimming at V came to 2 bases and at J to 6 bases, leaving 4 bases not matched to a gene. This CDR3 is 13 amino acids long. The CDR3 nucleotides are TGTGCCAGCAGCTTACTTCCGGGGGGCGAGCAGTACTTC. The encoded protein is CASSLLPGGEQYF.

This clone came up once. The rearrangement uses TRBV4-2 and TRBJ2-1; 8 bases agree with TRBD2. CDR1 is LGHNA, CDR2 YNFKEQ, per germline. V was pared by 1 base and J by 9 bases, with 8 bases of the junction left unmatched. CDR3 length equals 15 residues. Here the CDR3 DNA reads TGTGCCAGCAGCCAAGCGAGGCGGGAGGCCAGTGAGCAGTTCTTC. This gives the protein CASSQARREASEQFF.

This chain uses TRBV6-5 with TRBJ2-7, with TRBD1 matching 8 bases. Germline trimming cut 7 bases from V and 5 bases from J; bases unmatched to any gene: 4. The length of the CDR3 is 12 residues. The germline gives CDR1 MNHEY, CDR2 SVGAGI. CDR3 in DNA: TGTGCCAGCAACGGACAGGGCCACGAGCAGTACTTC. Its translation is CASNGQGHEQYF.

V is TRBV6-5 and J is TRBJ1-1; D gene unclear. V lost 5 bases and J lost 4, with 17 bases in between. The V gene's germline CDR1 is MNHEY and CDR2 SVGAGI. The CDR3 extends over 15 amino acids. CDR3 protein: CASSPTPTYSTEAFF. The CDR3 nucleotides are TGTGCCAGCAGTCCCACCCCAACATACAGCACTGAAGCTTTCTTT.

On this clone itself: The same CDR3 can be traced to other DNA sequences in this sample. The chain combines TRBV12-3 or TRBV12-4 with TRBJ1-2; tentatively, D is TRBD1 (5 bases). Trimming removed 3 bases at V and 5 bases at J, with 10 bases between. The CDR3 has 13 amino acids. CDR3 DNA sequence: TGTGCCAGCAGTTTGGGCCAGGGTTATGGCTACACCTTC. Residues: CASSLGQGYGYTF.

This clone was counted a single time. The J gene is TRBJ1-6, the V gene TRBV6-5, with TRBD1 as a possible D gene (6 bases). Germline V gives CDR1 MNHEY, CDR2 SVGAGI. V was shortened by 6 bases and J by 6 bases, with 12 bases between the two germline ends. The CDR3 loop spans 14 amino acids. The CDR3 DNA reads as TGTGCCAGCAGAATCGGGACAAGTAATTCACCCCTCCACTTT. Translated: CASRIGTSNSPLHF.

This clone showed up just a few times. The CDR3 protein is CSGAEGPGATQYF. Written as DNA, the CDR3 is TGCAGCGGCGCCGAGGGTCCGGGAGCGACCCAGTACTTC. This chain connects TRBV29-1 to TRBJ2-5, with D maybe TRBD2 (6 bases). V shed 7 bases and J shed 7 bases, with 19 bases lying between them. This CDR3 is built from 13 residues. Germline V gene data show CDR1 as SQVTM and CDR2 as ANQGSEA.

The table lists this clone with many counts. The chain links TRBV7-2 to TRBJ1-6; D gene ambiguous. Germline lookup yields CDR1 SGHTA and CDR2 FQGNSA. This CDR3 has 13 amino acids. Trimming shortened V by 1 base and J by 15 bases, and 13 bases separated the two germline ends. The CDR3 spells CASSLVWEARLHF. The CDR3 DNA reads TGTGCCAGCAGCTTAGTCTGGGAGGCACGCCTCCACTTT.

The V call is TRBV30, the J call TRBJ1-4; 7 positions agree with TRBD1. The V and J ends lost 1 base and 1 base, in that order; junction bases with no gene match: 3. Per germline, CDR1 GTSNPN and CDR2 SVGIG (reference sequence). This CDR3 contains 15 residues. The CDR3 region is CAWSEQGGTNEKLFF. The CDR3 nucleotides read TGTGCCTGGAGTGAGCAGGGGGGAACTAATGAAAAACTGTTTTTT.

V and J are TRBV3-1 (or the pseudogene TRBV3-2) and TRBJ1-6, with TRBD1 matching over 11 bases. There are 14 residues in the CDR3. With V trimmed by 6 bases and J by 9 bases, 4 bases remained unmatched. Germline V lookup: CDR1 LGHDT, CDR2 YNNKEL (reference sequence). CDR3 residues: CASSRGTGGSPLHF. In DNA form, the CDR3 reads TGTGCCAGCAGTCGTGGGACAGGGGGTTCACCCCTCCACTTT.

Comments on this clone: At one boundary the junction diverges from the germline segment, which might be a read error. The CDR3 sequence is CASSRGVNAEAFF. CDR3 nucleotide sequence: TGTGCCAGCAGTCGGGGAGTGAACGCTGAAGCTTTCTTT. The chain has TRBV12-3 or TRBV12-4 and TRBJ1-1; D remains ambiguous. This CDR3 is built from 13 residues.

The V and J genes are TRBV29-1 and TRBJ1-1; D not certain. Germline CDR1 is SQVTM and CDR2 is ANQGSEA. The CDR3 is made up of 13 amino acids. The V end lost 5 bases, the J end lost 4 bases, and 14 bases lay between the germline ends. This chain's CDR3 is CSVSRERATEAFF. CDR3 coding DNA: TGCAGCGTTTCAAGGGAGAGGGCCACTGAAGCTTTCTTT.

This rearrangement joins TRBV6-5 to TRBJ1-1; D perhaps matches TRBD1 (6 bases). Germline V gene data show CDR1 as MNHEY and CDR2 as SVGAGI. Trimming left V 3 bases short and J 0 bases short, with 11 bases between. The CDR3 is 15 amino acids. Written as DNA, the CDR3 is TGTGCCAGCAGTTATCAGGGGTTAATGAACACTGAAGCTTTCTTT. It encodes CASSYQGLMNTEAFF.

This chain connects TRBV14 to TRBJ2-5, with 7 bases that match TRBD1. Trimming removed 4 bases from V and 1 base from J; junction bases left unmatched: 3. The CDR3 extends over 14 amino acids. Germline V gene sequence: CDR1 SGHDN, CDR2 FVKESK. The CDR3 region is CASSRSGGQETQYF. CDR3 DNA: TGTGCCAGCAGCCGTTCAGGGGGCCAAGAGACCCAGTACTTC.

The rearrangement uses TRBV29-1 and TRBJ2-5, with 11 bases matching TRBD1. V was clipped by 6 bases and J by 4 bases; unmatched bases: 7. This CDR3 has 14 residues. Germline lookup yields CDR1 SQVTM and CDR2 ANQGSEA. The CDR3 bases are TGCAGCGTGGACAGGGGGCTCGGTGGAGAGACCCAGTACTTC. This translates into CSVDRGLGGETQYF.

This chain uses TRBV5-1 with TRBJ1-3, with 10 bases fitting TRBD1. Germline V gene data show CDR1 as SGHRS and CDR2 as YFSETQ. The V gene end was trimmed by 3 bases and the J gene end by 2 bases; junction bases not matched to a gene: 5. CDR3 size: 16 residues. CDR3 loop: CASSSGQGTAGNTIYF. CDR3 sequence (DNA): TGCGCCAGCAGCTCGGGACAGGGGACGGCTGGAAACACCATATATTTT.

V is TRBV19 and J is TRBJ2-7, with 11 positions matching TRBD2. The J segment lost 7 bases and the V segment lost 10 bases, leaving 18 bases of the junction unmatched. Germline-derived CDR1 and CDR2 are LNHDA and SQIVND (reference sequence). The CDR3 extends over 16 amino acids. For the CDR3, the DNA is TGTGCCACGTACCCTAGCGGGAGGAGTGGGGCTCCGGAGCAGTACTTC. This gives the protein CATYPSGRSGAPEQYF.